The source of this TCR beta chain is a study of CD8+CD57+ T cells in acquired aplastic anemia. Study as a whole: Mean yield of DNA from sorted CD4+ and CD8+ cells was 3 to 3.5 ug.

Whoever was chosen for sequencing had shown CD8+CD57+ cell expansion by flow cytometry. The CDR3 runs 17 residues. The germline CDR1 and CDR2 sequences are SGHAT and FQNNGV. Losses at the gene ends were 0 bases for V and 0 bases for J; bases not matched to a gene: 5. It was genomic DNA that served as the template for profiling TCR beta VDJ and CDR3. TCRdb reanalysed the reads using MiXCR and keeps one entry per CDR3 protein. The data show 250,000 to 300,000 distinct CDR3 sequences, roughly 53% seen once. This clonotype was counted ten times or more. The material sequenced was sorted CD4+, CD8+, or CD8+CD57+ T cells (not recorded which) from PBMCs. The TCR sequence derives from a human donor with aplastic anemia. The chain is built from TRBV11-2 and TRBJ2-1; 7 positions match TRBD2. CDR3 nucleotide sequence: TGTGCCAGCAGCTTAGACGGCGGGAGTAGCTCCTACAATGAGCAGTTCTTC. Amino acid sequence: CASSLDGGSSSYNEQFF.